A single sample gave rise to the 27 T cell receptor beta chains below, sequenced in a study of blood T cells in healthy people across ages. Primers used in a second PCR of roughly 6 to 12 cycles were a sample-barcoded 5' primer and a J-beta primer mix. In TCRdb, the 5' RACE reads were re-called with MiXCR into one record per CDR3 protein. The sample includes about 1.6 million distinct CDR3 sequences, roughly 32% of them seen just once. The sequenced sample was blood. The receptors derive from a woman aged 25-40 years in good health.

This clonotype turned up a few times. This chain connects TRBV20-1 to TRBJ2-1; TRBD2 agrees at 8 bases. The V gene end was trimmed by 0 bases and the J gene end by 10 bases; junction bases not matched to a gene: 11. Per the germline V gene, CDR1 is DFQATT and CDR2 is SNEGSKA (reference sequence). The CDR3 spans 15 residues. The CDR3: CSARDPREGLREQFF. The CDR3 nucleotides read TGCAGTGCTAGAGATCCCCGGGAGGGCCTTCGAGAGCAGTTCTTC.

The rearrangement uses TRBV6-1 and TRBJ2-1; the D is unclear. This CDR3 comprises 14 residues. CDR1 MNHNS and CDR2 SASEGT come from the germline V gene. Trimming shortened V by 0 bases and J by 9 bases, and 12 bases separated the two germline ends. Here the CDR3 DNA reads TGTGCCAGCAGTGAAGCGATCCACGGTGGTGAGCAGTTCTTC. As protein: CASSEAIHGGEQFF.

V usage is TRBV7-6 and J usage is TRBJ1-4; unclear D gene. The germline V gene has CDR1 SGHVS and CDR2 FNYEAQ. CDR3 length: 14 residues. Trimming removed 1 base at V and 7 bases at J, with 10 bases between. CDR3 sequence: CASSLGLSGEKLFF. CDR3 in DNA: TGTGCCAGCAGCTTAGGCTTGTCGGGTGAAAAACTGTTTTTT.

The rearrangement uses TRBV5-5 and TRBJ1-5, with unresolved D. Trimming shortened V by 7 bases and J by 1 base, and 12 bases separated the two germline ends. Germline V gene data show CDR1 as SGHKS and CDR2 as YYEKEE (reference sequence). The length of the CDR3 is 14 residues. The CDR3 loop is CASGNGPSNQPQHF. CDR3 DNA: TGTGCCAGCGGAAACGGGCCAAGCAATCAGCCCCAGCATTTT.

This clonotype was detected only a few times. V and J are TRBV20-1 and TRBJ1-2, with unresolved D. The germline V and J ends were trimmed by 6 bases and 4 bases, with 6 bases remaining between them. Germline V lookup: CDR1 DFQATT, CDR2 SNEGSKA (reference sequence). The CDR3 has 10 residues. CDR3 residues: CSAPIYGYTF. CDR3 sequence (DNA): TGCAGTGCCCCCATCTATGGCTACACCTTC.

In this sample, this clonotype turned up a few times. The chain links TRBV5-6 to TRBJ1-1, with TRBD1 as a possible D gene (5 bases). V was trimmed by 7 bases and J by 3 bases, leaving 19 bases between them. The CDR3 covers 15 residues. Per germline, CDR1 SGHDT and CDR2 YYEEEE. The CDR3 is CASSLPRGRYTEAFF. CDR3 sequence (DNA): TGTGCCAGCTCGCTCCCGAGGGGACGGTACACTGAAGCTTTCTTT.

This clonotype was observed a handful of times. This rearrangement joins TRBV12-3 or TRBV12-4 to TRBJ2-1; D is perhaps TRBD1 or TRBD2 (5 bases each). Trimming took 3 bases from V and 1 from J, leaving 10 bases between them. This CDR3 spans 15 amino acids. CDR3 bases: TGTGCCAGCAGTTTCCGGGGCCTATCCTACAATGAGCAGTTCTTC. The encoded protein is CASSFRGLSYNEQFF.

The chain carries TRBV2 and TRBJ2-3; weak D call: TRBD2 (6 bases). The germline V and J ends were trimmed by 6 bases and 1 base, with 29 bases remaining between them. Germline V CDR1 and CDR2: SNHLY, FYNNEI. CDR3 length: 20 amino acids. CDR3 loop: CASRSPAQWDFLGGTDTQYF. In DNA, the CDR3 is TGTGCCAGCAGATCCCCGGCCCAATGGGACTTTCTAGGTGGCACAGATACGCAGTATTTT. Looking up the rest from reference TRBV2 and TRBJ2-3 gives the full variable domain: EPEVTQTPSHQVTQMGQEVILRCVPISNHLYFYWYRQILGQKVEFLVSFYNNEISEKSEIFDDQFSVERPDGSNFTLKIRSTKLEDSAMYFCASRSPAQWDFLGGTDTQYFGPGTRLTVL.

This clonotype was recorded at least ten times. CDR3 in DNA: TGCAGTGCTCGACAGACAGGGGCCTATGGCTACACCTTC. Protein product: CSARQTGAYGYTF. The chain employs TRBV20-1 and TRBJ1-2, with 8 positions matching TRBD1. V lost 5 bases to trimming and J lost 4 bases; unmatched junction nucleotides: 6. CDR3 length equals 13 residues. Germline-derived CDR1 and CDR2 are DFQATT and SNEGSKA (reference sequence).

This clonotype showed up just a few times. V gene TRBV7-9 combines with J gene TRBJ2-6; tentative D call: TRBD1 (6 bases). Between the trimmed V and J ends, which lost 5 bases and 0 bases, there was a span of 23 bases. CDR1 is SEHNR, CDR2 FQNEAQ, per germline (reference sequence). The CDR3 contains 20 residues. The CDR3 is CASSPTILRDNLSGANVLTF. CDR3 DNA sequence: TGTGCCAGCAGCCCGACGATACTCCGGGACAACCTCTCTGGGGCCAACGTCCTGACTTTC.

This clonotype was seen a handful of times. The chain joins TRBV14 to TRBJ2-3, with no clear D. Trimming removed 1 base at V and 2 bases at J, with 13 bases between. Germline values: CDR1 SGHDN, CDR2 FVKESK. The CDR3 spans 16 residues. The CDR3 loop reads CASSQVSVGITDTQYF. CDR3 sequence (DNA): TGTGCCAGCAGCCAAGTTTCGGTAGGAATCACAGATACGCAGTATTTT.

The rearrangement uses TRBV28 and TRBJ2-1; 13 nucleotides align to TRBD2. The germline V gene has CDR1 MDHEN and CDR2 SYDVKM. J gave up 8 bases and V 5 bases, and 9 bases lay outside the gene matches. The CDR3 loop spans 16 amino acids. CDR3 sequence: CASSPAGLAGDDEQFF. DNA of the CDR3: TGTGCCAGCAGTCCAGCCGGACTAGCGGGAGACGATGAGCAGTTCTTC.

The chain employs TRBV7-9 and TRBJ1-2; 9 nucleotides match TRBD1. Germline CDR1 and CDR2: SEHNR and FQNEAQ (reference sequence). Germline trimming cut 5 bases from V and 3 bases from J; bases unmatched to any gene: 7. The CDR3 extends over 15 amino acids. DNA of the CDR3: TGTGCCAGCAGCGCCCGACAGGGGGAGGACTATGGCTACACCTTC. Amino acids: CASSARQGEDYGYTF. Full variable domain (rest looked up from reference TRBV7-9 and TRBJ1-2): DTGVSQNPRHKITKRGQNVTFRCDPISEHNRLYWYRQTLGQGPEFLTYFQNEAQLEKSRLLSDRFSAERPKGSFSTLEIQRTEQGDSAMYLCASSARQGEDYGYTFGSGTRLTVV.

This clonotype has only a few counts. A much larger clone is a single base away; this may be a read error. The CDR3 reads CSASGGGRPDEQYF. As DNA, the CDR3 is TGCAGTGCTAGTGGCGGGGGCCGTCCCGATGAGCAGTACTTC. The V and J genes are TRBV20-1 and TRBJ2-5, with D perhaps TRBD2 (7 bases). The CDR3 length is 14 residues. Germline lookup yields CDR1 DFQATT and CDR2 SNEGSKA (reference sequence). Trimming took 3 bases from V and 11 from J, leaving 22 bases between them.

There are a few counts of this clonotype. The chain recombines TRBV20-1 with TRBJ2-5; a weak D match, TRBD2 (6 bases). The last part of the DNA fits TRBJ2-7 better; the J call may be wrong. The CDR3 loop spans 16 amino acids. From germline, CDR1 is DFQATT and CDR2 SNEGSKA (reference sequence). The CDR3 coding sequence is TGCAGTGCTAGAGATAGGAATCGGGGGACCCGGTTCGAGCAGTACTTC. Its protein is CSARDRNRGTRFEQYF.

The chain is built from TRBV27 and TRBJ2-1; TRBD1 matches at 7 bases. Germline lookup yields CDR1 MNHEY and CDR2 SMNVEV (reference sequence). The V segment lost 5 bases and the J segment 9 bases; nucleotides outside the gene matches: 7. The CDR3 spans 13 residues. The CDR3 DNA reads as TGTGCCAGCAGTCACCAAAACAGGGGTGAGCAGTTCTTC. Translated: CASSHQNRGEQFF.

This rearrangement joins TRBV5-1 to TRBJ2-7; 9 nucleotides align to TRBD2. This CDR3 is 14 amino acids long. The germline V gene encodes CDR1 SGHRS and CDR2 YFSETQ. The trim removed 4 bases at V and 5 bases at J, leaving 7 bases unmatched. Written as DNA, the CDR3 is TGCGCCAGCAGCCCAGCTAGCGGGATACACGAGCAGTACTTC. Protein sequence: CASSPASGIHEQYF. Full variable domain (remainder filled in from reference TRBV5-1 and TRBJ2-7): KAGVTQTPRYLIKTRGQQVTLSCSPISGHRSVSWYQQTPGQGLQFLFEYFSETQRNKGNFPGRFSGRQFSNSRSEMNVSTLELGDSALYLCASSPASGIHEQYFGPGTRLTVT.

This chain uses TRBV12-3 or TRBV12-4 with TRBJ2-1, with 11 bases identical to TRBD2. The trim removed 5 bases at V and 4 bases at J, leaving 7 bases unmatched. The CDR3 runs to 16 residues. The CDR3 bases are TGTGCCAGCAGTCATAGCGGGGGGGCAATATACAATGAGCAGTTCTTC. Residues: CASSHSGGAIYNEQFF.

About this clonotype itself: Possible read error: a much larger clone is one base away. The J gene is TRBJ2-5, the V gene TRBV5-1; D perhaps matches TRBD1 (7 bases). CDR3 length: 15 residues. Deletions cut 6 bases from V and 11 bases from J, with 26 bases between. Germline CDR1 is SGHRS and CDR2 is YFSETQ. The CDR3 region is CASTRGGGAMSEQYF. The DNA of the CDR3 is TGCGCCAGCACCCGCGGAGGGGGCGCGATGAGTGAGCAGTACTTC. The whole variable domain, filled in from reference TRBV5-1 and TRBJ2-5, reads KAGVTQTPRYLIKTRGQQVTLSCSPISGHRSVSWYQQTPGQGLQFLFEYFSETQRNKGNFPGRFSGRQFSNSRSEMNVSTLELGDSALYLCASTRGGGAMSEQYFGPGTRLLVL.

On this clonotype itself: This may stem from a read error, because a much larger clone lies one nucleotide away. V is TRBV20-1 and J is TRBJ1-1; D ambiguous. This CDR3 comprises 13 residues. Trimming cost V 4 bases and J 3 bases, with 12 bases left between them. Germline lookup yields CDR1 DFQATT and CDR2 SNEGSKA (reference sequence). The CDR3 DNA reads TGCAGTGCTATTCGACGGATGGACACTGAAGCTTTCTTT. Protein product: CSAIRRMDTEAFF.

Concerning this clonotype itself: The conserved phenylalanine or tryptophan is not found at the CDR3 terminus, so this likely reflects a read error. The V call is TRBV20-1, the J call TRBJ2-7; TRBD2 agrees at 7 bases. Germline CDR1 is DFQATT and CDR2 is SNEGSKA (reference sequence). Trimming removed 3 bases from V and 4 bases from J; junction bases left unmatched: 15. The CDR3 totals 16 residues. The CDR3 nucleotides read TGCAGTGCTAGCATGTGGGGCAGCGGGGCTTCGTACGAGCAGTACATC. It translates to CSASMWGSGASYEQYI.

Concerning this clonotype itself: The junction and the germline gene differ at one end; a read error may be behind it. The rearrangement links TRBV5-1 to TRBJ2-2, with D maybe TRBD2 (5 bases). This CDR3 has 15 residues. Per the germline V gene, CDR1 is SGHRS and CDR2 is YFSETQ. CDR3 DNA sequence: TGCGCCAGCAGCTTGGGGACTCGGAACTCCGGGGAGCTGTTTTTT. Residues: CASSLGTRNSGELFF.

V is TRBV6-1 and J is TRBJ1-2, with a weak D call TRBD1 (6 bases). The V gene lost 1 base and the J gene lost 6 bases, with 21 bases spanning the gap. This CDR3 has 17 residues. The germline CDR1 and CDR2 sequences are MNHNS and SASEGT. CDR3 region: CASSEGFLGFGGDGYTF. The DNA for the CDR3 is TGTGCCAGCAGTGAAGGCTTTTTAGGATTTGGGGGCGATGGCTACACCTTC.

In its sample, this clonotype was seen a few times. The rearrangement uses TRBV7-9 and TRBJ2-1; 7 bases fit TRBD2. This CDR3 contains 17 residues. Looked up from germline, CDR1 is SEHNR and CDR2 is FQNEAQ (reference sequence). J was trimmed by 0 bases and V by 6 bases; bases with no gene match: 11. CDR3 DNA sequence: TGTGCCAGCAGAGGGGAGTACCGGGACTACTCCTACAATGAGCAGTTCTTC. This codes for CASRGEYRDYSYNEQFF.

This clonotype was seen many times. The junction departs from germline at one end; a sequencing error may be responsible. The chain couples TRBV5-1 to TRBJ1-1, with TRBD1 identical over 9 bases. CDR3 length equals 15 residues. CDR1 and CDR2 from the germline V gene are SGHRS and YFSETQ. The CDR3 nucleotides are TGTGCCAGCAGCCTGGGGGGACAGGGCAACACTGAAGCTTTCTTT. Translated, it gives CASSLGGQGNTEAFF.

The chain is built from TRBV4-1 and TRBJ2-2; D is possibly TRBD1 (6 bases). This CDR3 has 17 residues. CDR1 is MGHRA and CDR2 is YSYEKL in the germline V gene. V dropped 0 bases and J dropped 1 base, with 12 bases sitting between them. CDR3 amino acids: CASSQEWATGNTGELFF. The CDR3 DNA reads as TGCGCCAGCAGCCAAGAATGGGCGACAGGGAACACCGGGGAGCTGTTTTTT.

The chain links TRBV27 to TRBJ2-1; D not certain. Germline CDR1 reads MNHEY; CDR2 reads SMNVEV (reference sequence). CDR3 length: 16 amino acids. The germline V and J ends were trimmed by 5 bases and 1 base, with 15 bases remaining between them. The chain's CDR3 is CASSTFPTASYNEQFF. The CDR3 DNA reads as TGTGCCAGCAGTACCTTCCCCACGGCATCCTACAATGAGCAGTTCTTC.